This TCR beta chain originates from a study of blood T cell repertoires in COVID-19 (dated by TCRdb to the early 2020s). Regarding the study in general: Collaborator samples came from the United States, Italy and Spain and covered acute and convalescent phases of COVID-19. Nearly every sample came with metadata listing a de-identified subject ID, COVID-19 status, age in years and sex. The prospective study material was composed of cDNA or gDNA derived from T cells, B-cell-depleted T cells, or PBMCs. Subjects who had been exposed to COVID-19, were actively infected with it, or had recovered from it provided the deeply sampled blood TCRbeta repertoires that made up the dataset. The repertoires were made available in a free public database intended to serve as a resource for research on the immune response to SARS-CoV-2. Samples were obtained from the ongoing ImmuneRACE study (first 160 participants) and from 1,254 subjects provided by 6 global collaborators. Where HLA class I and class II types were available, the types were taken from metadata supplied by the sample provider, not from assay-based typing.

Reading the germline V gene gives CDR1 SGHDT and CDR2 YYEEEE. The cysteine opens and the phenylalanine closes a CDR3 of 14 amino acids. Only the CDR3 DNA is retained, 42 bases long and in frame from the first base. The V and J ends are trimmed by 2 bases and 0 bases, leaving 6 bases between them. TCRbeta CDR3 regions were amplified from genomic DNA by means of the immunoSEQ Assay, a bias-controlled multiplex PCR. The paper's processing steps were these. The number of nucleated cells in each sample was estimated from the amplification of reference gene primers within the assay. To quantify the absolute abundance of each unique TCRbeta CDR3 rearrangement, sequence reads were collapsed and filtered. For each sample, productive Simpson clonality was calculated as the square root of Simpson's diversity index across productive rearrangements. As stored in TCRdb, this immuneACCESS dataset retains in-frame rearrangements with V and J assigned. A fraction of the clones does not appear; measured against another copy, unresolved V genes explain less than half of the discrepancy, and the remainder lacks a known reason. Clone size and V and J calls were adopted from that table, with D and trimming inferred from the DNA. For this sample the table gives approximately 380,000 clones, of which roughly nine tenths were detected only once. The ten largest clones represent about 0.86% of the sample.

Here is what the overall study found, with its caveats: The quantity of clinical and demographic metadata differed by source and by participant and was supplied without curation.

With regard to this clone: What this receptor recognizes is not known. No clone much larger than this one lies a single base away; base qualities are absent.

In the prospective study, participants were roughly 18 to 95 years old, resided in under 30 geographic areas of the United States, and were enrolled through a virtual design. In the prospective study, cohorts were assigned on the basis of participant-reported clinical history obtained from a screening survey and a study questionnaire. Exposed participants had been in contact with someone with a PCR-confirmed or clinician-diagnosed COVID-19 case within 2 weeks of study entry. In the prospective study, mobile phlebotomists collected whole blood, serum and a nasopharyngeal or oropharyngeal swab from each participant. Additional blood draws and questionnaires over an approximately 2-month period could optionally be provided by prospective study participants. Blood samples from the prospective study were shipped frozen or at room temperature prior to DNA extraction.

This chain is built from TRBV5-6 and TRBJ2-1, with the D segment identity uncertain. The origin of this receptor is a woman between 35 and 50 years old who had been exposed to COVID-19. Sample: PBMCs or T cells enriched from blood (not recorded which). The CDR3 reads as follows: CASSLHDSYNEQFF. The DNA reads as follows: TGTGCCAGCAGCTTACATGACTCCTACAATGAGCAGTTCTTC.